This T cell receptor beta chain was retrieved from a study of T cells after yellow fever vaccination. V was clipped by 11 bases and J by 0 bases, with 12 bases between them. The germline CDR1 and CDR2 sequences are ENHRY and SYGVKD. The CDR3 length is 13 residues. TCRdb fed the 5' RACE reads into MiXCR, producing one record per CDR3 protein. The sample includes about 630,000 distinct CDR3 sequences, roughly an eighth seen only once; the top ten take about 15%. The rearrangement links TRBV10-3 to TRBJ2-3, with TRBD2 as a possible D gene (5 bases). The sequence was collected from a man aged 25-40 years who received the YFV17D yellow fever vaccine. The sequencing used PBMCs, collected on the day of the yellow fever booster vaccination. The CDR3 nucleotides are TGTGCCTGTACGGGAACTAGCACAGATACGCAGTATTTT. This gives the protein CACTGTSTDTQYF.